This T cell receptor beta chain was retrieved from a study of T cells in localized non-small cell lung cancer. Study-wide findings and caveats: Without multi-region sequencing, intratumor heterogeneity could not be excluded.

This clone appeared a single time. Its antigen remains unidentified. The method was immunoSEQ multiplex PCR; TCRdb's version includes in-frame clones alone and lacks a portion of them. The table lists around 21,000 clones, 85% to 90% of them singletons, with over 6.5% in the top ten. The germline V gene encodes CDR1 SGHTA and CDR2 FQGNSA. The V gene lost 5 bases and the J gene lost 3 bases, with 11 bases spanning the gap. This CDR3 region has 13 residues. The sequence was obtained from a male donor aged 60 or over with stage I squamous cell lung carcinoma. Sequencing was performed on peripheral blood, taken before any cancer treatment. V and J are TRBV7-2 and TRBJ2-7; TRBD1 might be the D (5 bases). The CDR3 DNA follows: TGTGCCAGCAGCACGGACACCTTCTACGAGCAGTACTTC. This gives the protein CASSTDTFYEQYF.